The clone carrying this T cell receptor (beta chain) showed up just a few times. Its antigen is currently unknown. This sample is part of a study of T cells in Graves' hyperthyroidism and ophthalmopathy. Researchers amplified the TCR beta CDR3 regions from RNA transcripts. The HTBI set primed first-round TCR CDR3 RT-PCR. MiXCR was run by TCRdb on the multiplex PCR reads, yielding one entry per CDR3 protein. The data contain 650,000 to 750,000 distinct CDR3 sequences, 12% to 15% of them singletons. Study observations and caveats: Median prediction lead before ophthalmopathy onset was around 6.9 months with the model. Also found in blood were most expanded thyroid clonotypes above 0.001.

The CDR3 runs 14 residues. Germline assignment: CDR1 MDHEN and CDR2 SYDVKM. Trimming left V 5 bases short and J 5 bases short, with 15 bases between. PBMCs were derived from around 10 ml fresh peripheral blood. The specimen sequenced was blood. V gene TRBV28 combines with J gene TRBJ2-5, with D possibly TRBD2 on 6 matching bases. The TCR was taken from a woman aged 18 to 35 with Graves' hyperthyroidism. CDR3 in DNA: TGTGCCAGCAGTCTGGTTCGGGGGATCGAGACCCAGTACTTC. It yields the protein CASSLVRGIETQYF.